Here is one TCR beta chain with its context. Its matching antigen is unknown. These data come from a study of cytomegalovirus exposure and HLA in healthy donors. Study-wide background: There were around 100 million unique TCR beta sequences, drawn from 150 million to 200 million T cells, in an earlier analysis.

The CDR3 is made up of 14 amino acids. The V and J ends lost 1 base and 4 bases, in that order; junction bases with no gene match: 4. Per germline, CDR1 SGHVS and CDR2 FNYEAQ. Broader study findings: Associated with HLA alleles at 0.05 false discovery rate in a later analysis were approximately 17,000 TCR beta sequences. Some segments of the V type, notably TRBV6-2 and TRBV6-3, were excluded as indistinguishable.

The study ran its PCR with 60 Vbeta and 13 Jbeta primers. Here immunoSEQ multiplex PCR was the method, and the copy in TCRdb shows in-frame clones only, minus some. The sample yields about 160,000 clones, over 60% seen once. Sample: PBMCs. The receptor's source is a woman younger than 45 in good health and CMV-seronegative. The chain combines TRBV7-6 with TRBJ2-7; TRBD1 agrees at 7 bases. This CDR3 reads CASSLEGTDYEQYF. Written as DNA, the CDR3 is TGTGCCAGCAGCTTAGAAGGGACAGATTACGAGCAGTACTTC. Using reference TRBV7-6 and TRBJ2-7 for the parts outside the CDR3, the full variable domain is GAGVSQSPRYKVTKRGQDVALRCDPISGHVSLYWYRQALGQGPEFLTYFNYEAQQDKSGLPNDRFSAERPEGSISTLTIQRTEQRDSAMYRCASSLEGTDYEQYFGPGTRLTVT.